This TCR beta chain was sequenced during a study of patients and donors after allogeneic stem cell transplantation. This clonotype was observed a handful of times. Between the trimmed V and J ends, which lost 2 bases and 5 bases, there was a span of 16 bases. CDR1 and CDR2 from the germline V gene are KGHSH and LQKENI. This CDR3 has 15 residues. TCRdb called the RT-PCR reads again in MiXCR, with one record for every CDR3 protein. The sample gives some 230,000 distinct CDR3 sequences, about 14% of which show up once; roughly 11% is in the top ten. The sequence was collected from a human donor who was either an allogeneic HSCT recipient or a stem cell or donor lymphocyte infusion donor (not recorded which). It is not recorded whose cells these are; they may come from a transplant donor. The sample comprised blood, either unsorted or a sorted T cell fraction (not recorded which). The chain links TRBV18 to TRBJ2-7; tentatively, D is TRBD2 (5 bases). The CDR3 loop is CASSPVVAGVNEQYF. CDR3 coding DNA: TGTGCCAGCTCACCAGTGGTAGCCGGGGTCAACGAGCAGTACTTC.